This entry describes one TCR beta chain. The clone's antigen remains unknown. No base-level quality is on record; no much larger clone is a single base apart. Looking up the germline V gene (reference sequence) yields CDR1 GTSNPN and CDR2 SVGIG. Trimming accounts for 6 bases at V and 0 bases at J, while the number of junction bases matched to no gene is 12. The CDR3 numbers 16 residues from cysteine through phenylalanine. Only the CDR3 part of the read is kept: 48 bases, read in frame from the first base. TCRbeta CDR3 regions were amplified from genomic DNA using the immunoSEQ Assay, a bias-controlled multiplex PCR. The original pipeline was this. The number of nucleated cells in each sample was estimated by amplification of reference gene primers within the assay. Sequence reads were collapsed and filtered to measure the absolute abundance of every unique TCRbeta CDR3 rearrangement. For each sample, productive Simpson clonality was calculated by taking the square root of Simpson's diversity index across productive rearrangements. TCRdb holds this immuneACCESS table with in-frame rearrangements only. Some clones are missing; in checked studies, unresolved V genes explain under half, and the rest has no known cause. V and J calls and clone size are given by that table; D and trimming were obtained from the DNA. The sample table records approximately 47,000 clones; roughly 84% of these occur just once. The top ten clonotypes cover 5.9% of the sample.

The sample originates from a study of blood T cell repertoires in COVID-19 (TCRdb year 2020). Regarding the research as a whole: The collaborator samples originated in the United States, Italy and Spain and spanned the acute and convalescent phases of COVID-19. The prospective study material was composed of cDNA or gDNA derived from T cells, B-cell-depleted T cells, or PBMCs. Where HLA class I and class II types were available, the types were taken from metadata supplied by the sample provider, not from assay-based typing. Nearly every sample came with metadata listing a de-identified subject ID, COVID-19 status, age in years and sex. The samples were drawn from two sources: the first 160 participants of the ongoing ImmuneRACE study, and 1,200 or so subjects contributed by 6 global collaborators. A freely available public database, intended as a resource for researchers studying the immune response to SARS-CoV-2, is where the repertoires were released. The dataset comprised deeply sampled blood TCRbeta repertoires from subjects exposed to, actively infected with, or recovered from COVID-19.

Broad study findings and their caveats: The amount of clinical and demographic metadata varied by source and participant and was provided uncurated.

Collaborating institutions collected whole blood in K2EDTA tubes following their own protocols. For TCRbeta analysis, collaborators shipped samples as frozen whole blood, isolated PBMCs, or DNA extracted from either of those sample types. The chain employs TRBV30 and TRBJ2-7; 9 bases in between match TRBD1. The origin of this receptor is a woman aged 55 to 70 with acute or convalescent COVID-19. The sequencing input was peripheral blood. The CDR3 region: CACRKGGQGLSYEQYF. The nucleotide sequence reads as follows: TGTGCCTGTCGCAAGGGGGGACAGGGCCTCTCCTACGAGCAGTACTTC.